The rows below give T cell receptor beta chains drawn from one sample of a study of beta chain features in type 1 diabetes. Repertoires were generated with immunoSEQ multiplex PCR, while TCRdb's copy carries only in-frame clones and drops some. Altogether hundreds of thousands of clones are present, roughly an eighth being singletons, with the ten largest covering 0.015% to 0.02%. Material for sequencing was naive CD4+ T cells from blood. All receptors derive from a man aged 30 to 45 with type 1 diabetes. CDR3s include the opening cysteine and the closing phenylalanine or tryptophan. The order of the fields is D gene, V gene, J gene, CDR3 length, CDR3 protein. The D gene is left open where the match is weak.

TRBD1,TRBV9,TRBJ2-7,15,CASSVGQGAGYEQYF
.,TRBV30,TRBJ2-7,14,CAWIGGTEAYEQYF
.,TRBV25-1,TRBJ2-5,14,CASSENRGQETQYF
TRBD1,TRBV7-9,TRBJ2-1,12,CASSLGQGNRFF
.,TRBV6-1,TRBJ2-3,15,CASSERGLSTDTQYF
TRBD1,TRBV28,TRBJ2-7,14,CASSSPGQGSEQYF
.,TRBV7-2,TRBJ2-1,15,CASSLMGRSYNEQFF
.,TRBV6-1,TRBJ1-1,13,CATGRNRNTEAFF
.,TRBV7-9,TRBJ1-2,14,CASRSTGGLDGYTF
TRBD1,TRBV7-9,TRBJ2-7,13,CASRPGQTGEQYF
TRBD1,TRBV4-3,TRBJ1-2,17,CASSQDLQGGLRSGYTF
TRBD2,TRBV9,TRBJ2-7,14,CASSVAGGPYEQYF
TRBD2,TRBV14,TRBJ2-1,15,CASSQGLAGVDEQFF
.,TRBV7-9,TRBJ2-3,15,CASSSPREFTDTQYF
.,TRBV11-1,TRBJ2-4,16,CASSLATGLAKNIQYF
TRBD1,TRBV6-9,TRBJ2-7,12,CASSSIGQGLYF
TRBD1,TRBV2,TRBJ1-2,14,CASSEARDRGGYTF
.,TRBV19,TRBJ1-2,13,CASSRELFYGYTF
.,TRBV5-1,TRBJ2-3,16,CASSRNGGTPADTQYF
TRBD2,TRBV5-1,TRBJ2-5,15,CASSFSGGGRETQYF
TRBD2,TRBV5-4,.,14,CASRAGTSEYEQYF
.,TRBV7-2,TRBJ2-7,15,CASSFIGGDSYEQYF
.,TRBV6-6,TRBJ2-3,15,CASSYSRLRTDTQYF
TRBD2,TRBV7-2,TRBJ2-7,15,CASSSVGLAVYEQYF
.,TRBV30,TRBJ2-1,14,CAWSVPYRRNEQFF
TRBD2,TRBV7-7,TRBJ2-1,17,CASSSGLAGVSGNEQFF
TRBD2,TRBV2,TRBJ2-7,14,CASRGGDLPYEQYF
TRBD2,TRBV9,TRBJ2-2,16,CASSAGGVANTGELFF
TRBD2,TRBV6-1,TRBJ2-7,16,CASSASPGLAGVEQYF
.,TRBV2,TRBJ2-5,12,CASSLAEETQYF
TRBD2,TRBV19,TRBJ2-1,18,CASSILEAGGPNYNEQFF
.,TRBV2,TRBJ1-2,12,CASGQGNYGYTF
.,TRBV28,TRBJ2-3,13,CASAGRGTDTQYF
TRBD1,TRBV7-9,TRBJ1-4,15,CASSFGTEGRGKLFF
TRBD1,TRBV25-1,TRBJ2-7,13,CASAGTGAREQYF
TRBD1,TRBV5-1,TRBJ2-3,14,CASSQGASTDTQYF
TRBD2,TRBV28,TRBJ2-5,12,CASSPQGLVKYF
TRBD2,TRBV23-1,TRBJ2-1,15,CASRHWTSGYNEQFF
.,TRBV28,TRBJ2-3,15,CASSYSGTPTDTQYF
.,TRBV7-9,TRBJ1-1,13,CASSLGAGREAFF
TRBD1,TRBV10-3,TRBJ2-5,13,CAITRDSQETQYF
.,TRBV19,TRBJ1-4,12,CASEATNEKLFF
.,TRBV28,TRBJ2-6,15,CASSAQGSGANVLTF
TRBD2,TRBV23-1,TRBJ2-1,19,CASSHPPGTNLDNRNEQFF
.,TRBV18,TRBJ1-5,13,CASSPAQGWPQHF
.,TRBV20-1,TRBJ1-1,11,CSARETGRAFF
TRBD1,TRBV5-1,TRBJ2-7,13,CASSSEDRGEQYF
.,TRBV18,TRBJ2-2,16,CASSPTGSSNTGELFF
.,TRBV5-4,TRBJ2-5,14,CASSLPVDQETQYF
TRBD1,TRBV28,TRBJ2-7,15,CASTLGTGGAYEQYF
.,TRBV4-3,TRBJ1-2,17,CASSQESIRDEIYGYTF
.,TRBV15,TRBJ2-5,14,CATSRDRGQETQYF
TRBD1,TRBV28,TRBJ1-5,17,CASSSPFDRGGNQPQHF
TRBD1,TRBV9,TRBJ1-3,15,CASSQAGGAGNTIYF
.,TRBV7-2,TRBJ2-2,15,CASSFAGLNTGELFF
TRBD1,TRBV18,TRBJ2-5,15,CASSPARDRGETQYF